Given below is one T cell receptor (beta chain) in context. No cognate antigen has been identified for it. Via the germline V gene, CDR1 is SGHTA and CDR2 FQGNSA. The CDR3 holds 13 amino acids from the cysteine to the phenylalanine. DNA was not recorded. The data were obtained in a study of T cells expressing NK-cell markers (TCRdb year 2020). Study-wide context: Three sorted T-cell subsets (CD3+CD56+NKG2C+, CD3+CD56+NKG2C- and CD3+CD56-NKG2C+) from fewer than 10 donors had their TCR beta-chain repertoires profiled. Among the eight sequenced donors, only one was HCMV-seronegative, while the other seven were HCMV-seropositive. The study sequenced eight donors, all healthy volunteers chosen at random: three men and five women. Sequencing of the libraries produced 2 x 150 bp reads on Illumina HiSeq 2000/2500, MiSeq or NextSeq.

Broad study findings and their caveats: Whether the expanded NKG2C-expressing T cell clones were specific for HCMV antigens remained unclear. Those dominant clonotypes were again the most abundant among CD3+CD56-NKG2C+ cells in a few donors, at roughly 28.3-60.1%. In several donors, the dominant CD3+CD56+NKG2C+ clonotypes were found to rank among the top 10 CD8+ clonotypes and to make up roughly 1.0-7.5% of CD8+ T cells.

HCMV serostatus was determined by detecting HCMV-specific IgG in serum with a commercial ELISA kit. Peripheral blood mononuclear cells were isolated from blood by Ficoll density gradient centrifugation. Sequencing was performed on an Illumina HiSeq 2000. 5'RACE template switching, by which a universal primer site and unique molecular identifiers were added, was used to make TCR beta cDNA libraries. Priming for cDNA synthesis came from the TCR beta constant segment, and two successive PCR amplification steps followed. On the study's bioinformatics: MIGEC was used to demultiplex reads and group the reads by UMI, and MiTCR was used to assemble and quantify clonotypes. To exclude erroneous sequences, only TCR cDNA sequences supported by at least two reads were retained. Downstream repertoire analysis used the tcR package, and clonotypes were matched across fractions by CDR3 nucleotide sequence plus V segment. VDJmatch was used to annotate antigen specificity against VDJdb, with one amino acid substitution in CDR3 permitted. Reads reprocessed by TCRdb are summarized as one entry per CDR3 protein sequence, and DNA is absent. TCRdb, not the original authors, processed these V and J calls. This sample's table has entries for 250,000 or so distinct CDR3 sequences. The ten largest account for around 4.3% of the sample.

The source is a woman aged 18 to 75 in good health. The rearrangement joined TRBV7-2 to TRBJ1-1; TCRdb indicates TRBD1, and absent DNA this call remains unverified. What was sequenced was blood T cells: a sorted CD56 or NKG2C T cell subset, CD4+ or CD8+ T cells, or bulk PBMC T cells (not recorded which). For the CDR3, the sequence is CASSQTGLGEAFF.